The 16 T cell receptor beta chains listed next were all sequenced from one sample in a study of OX40 agonist ivuxolimab in advanced cancers. Profiling relied on immunoSEQ multiplex PCR, and the TCRdb table lists in-frame clones only, not all of them. The sample has nearly 55,000 clones; approximately 85% are singletons. Sample: CD4+ or CD8+ T cells sorted from blood, taken in a trial of the OX40 agonist ivuxolimab. The receptors here all came from an adult with an advanced solid tumor such as melanoma, head and neck, liver or kidney cancer.

This rearrangement joins TRBV10-3 to TRBJ2-5, with a tentative D call TRBD1 (6 bases). This CDR3 has 15 amino acids. Trimming removed 4 bases from V and 5 bases from J, with 17 bases in between. The germline V gene has CDR1 ENHRY and CDR2 SYGVKD. The CDR3 protein is CAISGGDNGGETQYF. In DNA, the CDR3 is TGTGCCATCAGTGGAGGGGACAACGGAGGTGAGACCCAGTACTTC.

The genes are TRBV6-6 and TRBJ2-3; no reliable D call. Germline V gene sequence: CDR1 MNHNY, CDR2 SVGAGI (reference sequence). The CDR3 runs to 13 residues. The germline V and J ends were trimmed by 4 bases and 0 bases, with 5 bases remaining between them. CDR3 protein: CASSSASTDTQYF. CDR3 DNA: TGTGCCAGCAGTTCGGCTAGCACAGATACGCAGTATTTT.

V is TRBV2 and J is TRBJ2-7; D might be TRBD1 or TRBD2, each matching 5 bases. V was pared by 6 bases and J by 4 bases, with 19 bases between. Germline V gene sequence: CDR1 SNHLY, CDR2 FYNNEI. The CDR3 extends over 15 amino acids. CDR3 nucleotides: TGTGCCAGCAGCGCTAACTCAGGTTGGGGGTACGAGCAGTACTTC. Encoded protein: CASSANSGWGYEQYF.

The gene calls are TRBV15 and TRBJ2-5, with D possibly TRBD2 on 5 matching bases. This CDR3 is built from 15 residues. Germline V CDR1 and CDR2: LNHNV, YYDKDF (reference sequence). Trimming took 6 bases from V and 2 from J, leaving 16 bases between them. CDR3 nucleotide sequence: TGTGCCACCAGAGAAACAGATTCGGGGCAAGAGACCCAGTACTTC. This codes for CATRETDSGQETQYF.

This chain uses TRBV6-4 with TRBJ2-1, with 9 positions matching TRBD2. CDR1 is MRHNA and CDR2 is SNTAGT in the germline V gene. This CDR3 has 24 amino acids. V dropped 1 base and J dropped 0; count of bases not matched to a gene: 25. For the CDR3, the DNA is TGTGCCAGCAGTGACTACCGGACTAGCGTGGGATGGGGGGCCTACCGGAGCTCCTACAATGAGCAGTTCTTC. This translates into CASSDYRTSVGWGAYRSSYNEQFF.

V and J are TRBV5-6 and TRBJ1-3; 11 nucleotides match TRBD1. This CDR3 is 16 amino acids long. Trimming cost V 5 bases and J 3 bases; bases outside gene matches: 7. Germline V CDR1 and CDR2: SGHDT, YYEEEE. CDR3 nucleotides: TGTGCCAGCAGTACTGGGACAGGGGGTAGTGGAAACACCATATATTTT. Amino acids: CASSTGTGGSGNTIYF.

The genes are TRBV9 and TRBJ1-2, with D uncertain. The CDR3 length is 14 residues. Trimming took 0 bases from V and 4 from J, leaving 10 bases between them. Germline CDR1 is SGDLS and CDR2 is YYNGEE. The CDR3 DNA reads as TGTGCCAGCAGCGTAGACGTGGATCCCTATGGCTACACCTTC. Its translation: CASSVDVDPYGYTF.

This rearrangement joins TRBV7-9 to TRBJ2-3; D is tentatively TRBD1 or TRBD2 (5 bases each). With 5 bases removed from V and 3 bases from J, the gap between germline ends came to 18 bases. Germline loops: CDR1 SEHNR, CDR2 FQNEAQ (reference sequence). The CDR3 spans 16 residues. The CDR3 sequence: CASSPGTPAPTDTQYF. The CDR3 nucleotides read TGTGCCAGCAGCCCCGGGACCCCCGCACCGACAGATACGCAGTATTTT.

The CDR3 coding sequence is TGTGCCAGCACCCGCAGAACAGGGGGTTTAAATGAGCAGTTCTTC. Encoded protein: CASTRRTGGLNEQFF. The rearrangement joins TRBV2 to TRBJ2-1, with TRBD1 identical over 8 bases. J lost 7 bases, V lost 7 bases, and 12 bases had no gene match. Germline CDR1 and CDR2: SNHLY and FYNNEI. This CDR3 is 15 amino acids long.

This clone was recorded once. The chain has TRBV27 and TRBJ2-1; TRBD2 matches 14 bases. Germline lookup yields CDR1 MNHEY and CDR2 SMNVEV (reference sequence). This CDR3 has 14 residues. V lost 4 bases and J lost 12; bases outside the gene matches: 5. For the CDR3, the DNA is TGTGCCAGCAGTTCCGGACTAGCGGGAGGAACGCAGTTCTTC. Its protein product is CASSSGLAGGTQFF.

The V call is TRBV28, the J call TRBJ2-7; 10 nucleotides agree with TRBD1. The CDR3 sequence is 18 residues long. J lost 1 base, V lost 5 bases, and 14 bases had no gene match. Per germline, CDR1 MDHEN and CDR2 SYDVKM. DNA of the CDR3: TGTGCCAGCAGTCTTCCGGGACAGGGGAATTTTGGATCCTACGAGCAGTACTTC. Its protein is CASSLPGQGNFGSYEQYF.

The chain carries TRBV19 and TRBJ1-5; D is unclear. Trimming stripped 0 bases from V and 6 bases from J, with 21 bases between. CDR1 is LNHDA and CDR2 is SQIVND in the germline V gene (reference sequence). The CDR3 has 18 residues. The chain's CDR3 is CASSIDRYGHEMGQPQHF. The CDR3 nucleotides are TGTGCCAGTAGTATAGATCGATACGGCCACGAGATGGGTCAGCCCCAGCATTTT.

The gene calls are TRBV2 and TRBJ2-7; a weak D match, TRBD1 (6 bases). Germline assignment: CDR1 SNHLY and CDR2 FYNNEI. V lost 3 bases, J lost 6 bases, and 18 bases lay in between. The CDR3 is 15 residues long. In DNA form, the CDR3 reads TGTGCCAGCAGTGATACTACAGGGATGGCTAGCGAGCAGTACTTC. Protein: CASSDTTGMASEQYF.

This sequence joins TRBV11-3 and TRBJ2-3; TRBD2 is a possible D gene (5 bases). V lost 5 bases, J lost 3 bases, and 12 bases lay in between. The CDR3 is 14 amino acids. Germline assignment: CDR1 SGHNT and CDR2 YENEEA. Written as DNA, the CDR3 is TGTGCCAGCAGCGCGGGCCCTACTACAGATACGCAGTATTTT. Protein sequence: CASSAGPTTDTQYF. The full variable domain, rest sourced from reference TRBV11-3 and TRBJ2-3, is EAGVVQSPRYKIIEKKQPVAFWCNPISGHNTLYWYLQNLGQGPELLIRYENEEAVDDSQLPKDRFSAERLKGVDSTLKIQPAELGDSAVYLCASSAGPTTDTQYFGPGTRLTVL.

The genes are TRBV7-2 and TRBJ2-3, with 11 bases lining up with TRBD2. The CDR3 length is 16 residues. Germline V CDR1 and CDR2: SGHTA, FQGNSA. The ends lost 6 bases at V and 3 bases at J; junction bases unmatched: 8. CDR3 DNA sequence: TGTGCCAGCAGGCATACTAGCGGGAGTCAAACAGATACGCAGTATTTT. Protein sequence: CASRHTSGSQTDTQYF. The full variable domain, in which reference TRBV7-2 and TRBJ2-3 provide the parts outside the CDR3, is GAGVSQSPSNKVTEKGKDVELRCDPISGHTALYWYRQSLGQGLEFLIYFQGNSAPDKSGLPSDRFSAERTGGSVSTLTIQRTQQEDSAVYLCASRHTSGSQTDTQYFGPGTRLTVL.

As DNA, the CDR3 is TGTGCCATCAGGCTCGCAAGGCACACTGAAGCTTTCTTT. Its protein is CAIRLARHTEAFF. J is TRBJ1-1 and V is TRBV10-3; D remains ambiguous. The germline V gene encodes CDR1 ENHRY and CDR2 SYGVKD. V was cut by 6 bases and J by 3 bases, with 11 bases left in between. The CDR3 has 13 amino acids.